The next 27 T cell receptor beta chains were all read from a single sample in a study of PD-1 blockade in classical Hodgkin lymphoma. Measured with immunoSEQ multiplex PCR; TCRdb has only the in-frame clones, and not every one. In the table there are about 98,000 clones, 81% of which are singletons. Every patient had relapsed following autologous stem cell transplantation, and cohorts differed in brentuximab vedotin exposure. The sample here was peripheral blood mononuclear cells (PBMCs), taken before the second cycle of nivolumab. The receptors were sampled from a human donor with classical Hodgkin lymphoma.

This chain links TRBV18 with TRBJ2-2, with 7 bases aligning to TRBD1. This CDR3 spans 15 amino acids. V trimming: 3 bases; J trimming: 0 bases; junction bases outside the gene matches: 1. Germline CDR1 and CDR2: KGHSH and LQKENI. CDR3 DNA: TGTGCCAGCTCACCCGGGACAGCGAACACCGGGGAGCTGTTTTTT. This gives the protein CASSPGTANTGELFF.

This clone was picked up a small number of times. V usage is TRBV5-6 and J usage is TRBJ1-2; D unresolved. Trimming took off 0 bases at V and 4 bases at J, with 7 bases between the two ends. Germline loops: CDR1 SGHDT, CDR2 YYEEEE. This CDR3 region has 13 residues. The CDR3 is CASSLVASYGYTF. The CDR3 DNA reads TGTGCCAGCAGCTTGGTCGCAAGCTATGGCTACACCTTC.

The CDR3 DNA sequence: TGTGCCAGCAGCTACACTCCACAGGGGCAGCCCCAGCATTTT. Translation gives CASSYTPQGQPQHF. The J gene is TRBJ1-5, the V gene TRBV5-4; 7 positions match TRBD1. The V gene's germline CDR1 is SGHNT and CDR2 YYREEE (reference sequence). This CDR3 is 14 amino acids long. Germline trimming cut 3 bases from V and 7 bases from J; bases unmatched to any gene: 7.

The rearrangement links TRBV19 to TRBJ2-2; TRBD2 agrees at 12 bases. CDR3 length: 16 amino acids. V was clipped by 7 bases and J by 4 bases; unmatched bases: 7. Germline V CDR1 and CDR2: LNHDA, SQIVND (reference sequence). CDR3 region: CASNRLAGDSTGELFF. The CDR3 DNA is TGTGCCAGTAACCGACTAGCGGGAGATAGCACCGGGGAGCTGTTTTTT.

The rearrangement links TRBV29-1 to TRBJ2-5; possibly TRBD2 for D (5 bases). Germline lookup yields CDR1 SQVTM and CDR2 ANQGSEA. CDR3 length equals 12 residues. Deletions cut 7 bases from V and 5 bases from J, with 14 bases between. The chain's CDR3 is CSAHGVGETQYF. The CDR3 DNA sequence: TGCAGCGCCCACGGGGTCGGGGAGACCCAGTACTTC.

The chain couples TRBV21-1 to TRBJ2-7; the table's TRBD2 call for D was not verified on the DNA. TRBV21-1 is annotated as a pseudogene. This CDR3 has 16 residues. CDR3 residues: CASSKVGGLLYYEQYF. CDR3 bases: TGTGCCAGCAGCAAAGTGGGGGGTCTCCTCTACTACGAGCAGTACTTC.

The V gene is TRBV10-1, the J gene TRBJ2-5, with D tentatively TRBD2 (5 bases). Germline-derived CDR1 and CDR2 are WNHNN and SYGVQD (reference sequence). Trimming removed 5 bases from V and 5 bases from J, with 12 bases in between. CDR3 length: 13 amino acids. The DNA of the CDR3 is TGCGCCAGCAGTCTAGCCCCGAGGGAGACCCAGTACTTC. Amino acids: CASSLAPRETQYF.

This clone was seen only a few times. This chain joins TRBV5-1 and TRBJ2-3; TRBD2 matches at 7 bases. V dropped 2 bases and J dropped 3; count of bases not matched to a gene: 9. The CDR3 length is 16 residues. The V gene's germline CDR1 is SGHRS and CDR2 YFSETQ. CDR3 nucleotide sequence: TGCGCCAGCAGCTTTCTGGGGAGGGCCGAGACAGATACGCAGTATTTT. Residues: CASSFLGRAETDTQYF.

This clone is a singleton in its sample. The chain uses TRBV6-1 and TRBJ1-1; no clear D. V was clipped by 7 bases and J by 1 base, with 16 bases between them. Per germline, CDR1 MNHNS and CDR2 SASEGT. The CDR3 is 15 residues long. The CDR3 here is CASTRDPSENTEAFF. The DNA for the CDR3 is TGTGCCAGCACCCGAGATCCATCGGAGAACACTGAAGCTTTCTTT.

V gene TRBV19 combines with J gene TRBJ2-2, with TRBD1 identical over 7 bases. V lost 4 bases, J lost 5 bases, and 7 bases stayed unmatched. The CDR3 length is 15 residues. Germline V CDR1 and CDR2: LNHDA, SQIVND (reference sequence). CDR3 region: CASSTTGVVTGELFF. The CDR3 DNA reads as TGTGCCAGTAGTACCACAGGGGTCGTTACCGGGGAGCTGTTTTTT.

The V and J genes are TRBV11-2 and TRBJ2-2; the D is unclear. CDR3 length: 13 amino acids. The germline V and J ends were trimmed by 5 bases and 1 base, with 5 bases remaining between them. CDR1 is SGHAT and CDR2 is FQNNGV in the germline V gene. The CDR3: CASSVRNTGELFF. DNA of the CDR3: TGTGCCAGCAGCGTCAGGAACACCGGGGAGCTGTTTTTT.

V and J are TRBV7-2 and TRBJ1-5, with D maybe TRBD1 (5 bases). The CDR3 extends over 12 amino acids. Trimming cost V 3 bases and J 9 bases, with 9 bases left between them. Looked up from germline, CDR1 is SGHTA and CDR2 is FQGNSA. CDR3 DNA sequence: TGTGCCAGCAGCTTCCAGGGAGGGCCCCAGCATTTT. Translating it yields CASSFQGGPQHF.

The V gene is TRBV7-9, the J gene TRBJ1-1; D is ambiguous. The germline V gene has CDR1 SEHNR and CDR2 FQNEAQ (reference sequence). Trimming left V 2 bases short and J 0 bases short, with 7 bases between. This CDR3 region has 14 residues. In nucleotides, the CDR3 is TGTGCCAGCAGCTTAAGGGAGCTGAACACTGAAGCTTTCTTT. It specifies CASSLRELNTEAFF.

Here the CDR3 DNA reads TGTGCCACTTATAACAGGGAATTGAACACTGAAGCTTTCTTT. This codes for CATYNRELNTEAFF. This chain joins TRBV10-3 and TRBJ1-1, with D possibly matching TRBD1 (6 bases). The CDR3 totals 14 residues. V gave up 10 bases and J gave up 0 bases, with 15 bases separating them. Per the germline V gene, CDR1 is ENHRY and CDR2 is SYGVKD.

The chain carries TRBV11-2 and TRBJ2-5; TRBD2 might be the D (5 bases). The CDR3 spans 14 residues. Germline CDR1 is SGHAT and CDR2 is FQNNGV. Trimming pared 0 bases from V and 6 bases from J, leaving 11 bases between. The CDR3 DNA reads TGTGCCAGCAGCTTAGATATCCTAGCACAGACCCAGTACTTC. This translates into CASSLDILAQTQYF.

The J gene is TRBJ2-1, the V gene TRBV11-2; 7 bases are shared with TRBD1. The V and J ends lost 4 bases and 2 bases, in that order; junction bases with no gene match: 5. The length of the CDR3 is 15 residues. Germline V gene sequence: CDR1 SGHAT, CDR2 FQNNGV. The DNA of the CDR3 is TGTGCCAGCAGCTCCCGACAGGGACCCTACAATGAGCAGTTCTTC. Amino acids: CASSSRQGPYNEQFF.

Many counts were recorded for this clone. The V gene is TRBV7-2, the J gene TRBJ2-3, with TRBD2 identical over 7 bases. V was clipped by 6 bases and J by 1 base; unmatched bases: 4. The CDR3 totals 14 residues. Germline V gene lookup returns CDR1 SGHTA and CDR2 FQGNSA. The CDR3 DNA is TGTGCCAGCAGTCCCGGACTAGGCACAGATACGCAGTATTTT. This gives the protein CASSPGLGTDTQYF.

The CDR3 sequence is CATSLLSGRQFF. The CDR3 coding sequence is TGTGCCACCAGCCTTCTTTCCGGAAGGCAGTTCTTC. The chain carries TRBV15 and TRBJ2-1; no clear D. This CDR3 spans 12 amino acids. Germline V gene sequence: CDR1 LNHNV, CDR2 YYDKDF (reference sequence). V lost 5 bases and J 12 bases, leaving 14 bases between the germline ends.

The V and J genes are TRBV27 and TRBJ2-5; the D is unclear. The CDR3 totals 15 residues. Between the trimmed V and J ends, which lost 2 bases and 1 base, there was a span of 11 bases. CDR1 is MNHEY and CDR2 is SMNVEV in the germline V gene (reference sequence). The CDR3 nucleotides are TGTGCCAGCAGTTTAACTATGCTTCCCCAAGAGACCCAGTACTTC. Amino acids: CASSLTMLPQETQYF.

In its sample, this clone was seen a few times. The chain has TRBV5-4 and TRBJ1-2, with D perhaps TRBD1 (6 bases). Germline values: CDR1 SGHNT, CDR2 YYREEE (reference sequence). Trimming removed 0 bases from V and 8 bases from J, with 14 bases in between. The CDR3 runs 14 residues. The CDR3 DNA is TGTGCCAGCAGCTTGGACAGGGTCTTGAGGGGCTACACCTTC. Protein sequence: CASSLDRVLRGYTF.

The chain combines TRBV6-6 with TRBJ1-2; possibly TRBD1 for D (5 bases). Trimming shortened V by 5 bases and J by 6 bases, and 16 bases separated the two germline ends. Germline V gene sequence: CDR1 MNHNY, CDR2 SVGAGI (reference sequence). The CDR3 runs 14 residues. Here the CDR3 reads CASSGALGDDGYTF. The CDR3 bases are TGTGCCAGCAGTGGTGCCTTAGGGGACGATGGCTACACCTTC.

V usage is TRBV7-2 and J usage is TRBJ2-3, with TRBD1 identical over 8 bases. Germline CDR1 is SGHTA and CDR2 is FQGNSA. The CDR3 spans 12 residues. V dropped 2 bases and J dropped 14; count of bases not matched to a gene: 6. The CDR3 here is CASSLLRQGTYF. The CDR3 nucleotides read TGTGCCAGCAGCTTACTGCGACAGGGGACGTATTTT.

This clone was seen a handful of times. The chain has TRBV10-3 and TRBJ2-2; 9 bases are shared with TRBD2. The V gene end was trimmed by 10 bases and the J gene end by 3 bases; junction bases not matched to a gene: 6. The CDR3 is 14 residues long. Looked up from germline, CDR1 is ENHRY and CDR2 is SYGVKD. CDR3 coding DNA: TGTGCCAGCAAGGGACTAGCAGACACCGGGGAGCTGTTTTTT. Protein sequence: CASKGLADTGELFF.

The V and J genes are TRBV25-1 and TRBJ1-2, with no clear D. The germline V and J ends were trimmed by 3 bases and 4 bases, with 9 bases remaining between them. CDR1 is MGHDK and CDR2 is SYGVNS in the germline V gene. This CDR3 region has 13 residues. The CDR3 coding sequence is TGTGCCAGCAGTGATGGAGGGCCCTATGGCTACACCTTC. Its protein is CASSDGGPYGYTF.

This chain's CDR3 is CASSPGQQQHYGYTF. DNA for the CDR3: TGTGCCAGCAGTCCAGGACAGCAGCAACACTATGGCTACACCTTC. The V call is TRBV28, the J call TRBJ1-2, with D possibly being TRBD1 (6 bases). The CDR3 totals 15 residues. Germline assignment: CDR1 MDHEN and CDR2 SYDVKM. Trimming removed 5 bases from V and 3 bases from J, with 16 bases in between.

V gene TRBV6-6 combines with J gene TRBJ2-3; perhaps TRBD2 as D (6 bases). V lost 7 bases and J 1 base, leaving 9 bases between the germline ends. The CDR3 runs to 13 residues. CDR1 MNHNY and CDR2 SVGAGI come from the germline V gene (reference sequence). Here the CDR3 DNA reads TGTGCCAGCATCGGCGGGGGCACAGATACGCAGTATTTT. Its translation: CASIGGGTDTQYF.

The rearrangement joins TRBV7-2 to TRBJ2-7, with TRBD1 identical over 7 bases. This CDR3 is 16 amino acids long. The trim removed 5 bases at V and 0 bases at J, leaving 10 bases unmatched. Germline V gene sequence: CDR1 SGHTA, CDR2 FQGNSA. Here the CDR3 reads CASSPGPGQTSYEQYF. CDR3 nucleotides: TGTGCCAGCAGCCCAGGGCCGGGACAGACCTCCTACGAGCAGTACTTC.